Shown below are 31 T cell receptor beta chains from a single sample sequenced in a study of T-cell memory formation after mild COVID-19. Each CDR3 protein is one row after TCRdb ran MiXCR on the 5' RACE reads. There are about 470,000 distinct CDR3 sequences in the sample; 18% occur only once, and around 12% lies in the top ten. Sequenced: PBMCs or a T cell subset sorted from them (not recorded which). These receptors were taken from an adult woman who had mild COVID-19 (a few samples of this study predate the infection). Cell type and time point are not known.

The genes are TRBV5-1 and TRBJ1-1; D is uncertain. The V and J ends lost 1 base and 7 bases respectively, with 17 bases between them. The CDR3 is 15 residues long. The V gene's germline CDR1 is SGHRS and CDR2 YFSETQ. CDR3 in amino acids: CASSLIGRNDYEAFF. The CDR3 DNA reads TGCGCCAGCAGCTTGATAGGGAGGAACGACTATGAAGCTTTCTTT.

The chain carries TRBV12-3 or TRBV12-4 and TRBJ1-1; 7 nucleotides line up with TRBD1. J gave up 1 base and V 6 bases, and 20 bases lay outside the gene matches. The CDR3 is 19 residues long. The CDR3 DNA reads as TGTGCCAGCAGCTCTTCTCCGGGTGGGTCCGGGACAGCGAACACTGAAGCTTTCTTT. Its protein product is CASSSSPGGSGTANTEAFF.

In its sample, this clonotype was seen a few times. The J gene is TRBJ2-1, the V gene TRBV14; weak D call: TRBD1 (6 bases). Trimming removed 6 bases from V and 8 bases from J, with 17 bases in between. The CDR3 is 14 amino acids. Looked up from germline, CDR1 is SGHDN and CDR2 is FVKESK. Written as DNA, the CDR3 is TGTGCCAGCAGTACAGGGTACGCGGTTGATGAGCAGTTCTTC. Translated, it gives CASSTGYAVDEQFF.

This clonotype was recorded a few times. The chain has TRBV20-1 and TRBJ2-2, with a weak D call TRBD2 (6 bases). CDR3 length: 16 residues. V dropped 0 bases and J dropped 3 bases, with 14 bases sitting between them. Per the germline V gene, CDR1 is DFQATT and CDR2 is SNEGSKA (reference sequence). CDR3 DNA: TGCAGTGCTAGAGAATTTGGTGGCGGGGACACCGGGGAGCTGTTTTTT. Its protein is CSAREFGGGDTGELFF.

This clonotype was observed a few times. The chain uses TRBV6-5 and TRBJ2-7; D is undetermined. This CDR3 has 14 amino acids. CDR1 MNHEY and CDR2 SVGAGI come from the germline V gene. V was pared by 2 bases and J by 5 bases, with 13 bases between. CDR3 protein: CASSYGVGSNEQYF. CDR3 sequence (DNA): TGTGCCAGCAGTTACGGGGTCGGGTCGAACGAGCAGTACTTC.

The sample holds a few counts of this clonotype. The rearrangement joins TRBV24-1 to TRBJ2-4; D assignment may be TRBD1 or TRBD2 (5 bases each). V was trimmed by 2 bases and J by 1 base, leaving 14 bases between them. Germline-derived CDR1 and CDR2 are KGHDR and SFDVKD. CDR3 length: 17 residues. The CDR3 region is CATSDSWDPRAKNIQYF. The CDR3 DNA reads as TGTGCCACCAGTGATTCCTGGGACCCGCGGGCCAAAAACATTCAGTACTTC.

The CDR3: CSVEIMEGPSYEQYF. The CDR3 DNA sequence: TGCAGCGTTGAAATTATGGAGGGTCCAAGCTACGAGCAGTACTTC. The chain joins TRBV29-1 to TRBJ2-7, with D tentatively TRBD2 (6 bases). Trimming removed 2 bases from V and 3 bases from J, with 17 bases in between. Germline-derived CDR1 and CDR2 are SQVTM and ANQGSEA. The CDR3 contains 15 residues.

In this sample, this clonotype turned up a few times. The gene calls are TRBV20-1 and TRBJ1-2; 11 nucleotides align to TRBD1. CDR1 and CDR2 (germline): DFQATT, SNEGSKA (reference sequence). V trimming: 5 bases; J trimming: 7 bases; junction bases outside the gene matches: 12. CDR3 length: 15 residues. The CDR3 sequence is CSAGGPGQGGTGYTF. The CDR3 DNA is TGCAGTGCTGGGGGGCCGGGACAGGGGGGAACTGGCTACACCTTC.

This clonotype was seen more than once but under ten times. The V and J genes are TRBV7-3 and TRBJ2-5; TRBD1 might be the D (6 bases). Between the trimmed V and J ends, which lost 5 bases and 5 bases, there was a span of 21 bases. The CDR3 has 16 residues. The germline V gene encodes CDR1 SGHTA and CDR2 FQGTGA. The CDR3 loop reads CASSPQRGGGWETQYF. The CDR3 bases are TGTGCCAGCAGCCCCCAGCGTGGGGGCGGTTGGGAGACCCAGTACTTC.

This clonotype was detected only a few times. This chain uses TRBV30 with TRBJ1-5; TRBD1 matches at 8 bases. CDR1 is GTSNPN, CDR2 SVGIG, per germline (reference sequence). There are 12 residues in the CDR3. J lost 9 bases, V lost 5 bases, and 6 bases had no gene match. In DNA form, the CDR3 reads TGTGCCTGGGGACAGGGCGGAGGGCCCCAGCATTTT. It codes for CAWGQGGGPQHF.

The CDR3 nucleotides are TGTGCCAGCAGCGATGCCGGGACAGGCAATGAGCAGTACTTC. It specifies CASSDAGTGNEQYF. V usage is TRBV9 and J usage is TRBJ2-7, with 8 nucleotides matching TRBD1. J gave up 7 bases and V 3 bases, and 9 bases lay outside the gene matches. Looked up from germline, CDR1 is SGDLS and CDR2 is YYNGEE. This CDR3 is built from 14 residues.

This chain links TRBV24-1 with TRBJ2-7; no reliable D call. V was clipped by 2 bases and J by 8 bases, with 18 bases between them. The CDR3 loop spans 15 amino acids. Germline lookup yields CDR1 KGHDR and CDR2 SFDVKD. CDR3: CATSDSERPSPQQYF. CDR3 coding DNA: TGTGCCACCAGTGATTCGGAAAGGCCTTCACCCCAGCAGTACTTC.

This clonotype occurred a few times. The chain is built from TRBV30 and TRBJ2-5, with 11 positions matching TRBD2. The germline gives CDR1 GTSNPN, CDR2 SVGIG (reference sequence). The CDR3 has 16 amino acids. Trimming took 0 bases from V and 1 from J; bases not matched to a gene: 4. The CDR3: CAWSVTSGGFQETQYF. CDR3 nucleotide sequence: TGTGCCTGGAGTGTCACTAGCGGGGGTTTCCAAGAGACCCAGTACTTC. The variable domain in full, completed from reference TRBV30 and TRBJ2-5, reads SQTIHQWPATLVQPVGSPLSLECTVEGTSNPNLYWYRQAAGRGLQLLFYSVGIGQISSEVPQNLSASRPQDRQFILSSKKLLLSDSGFYLCAWSVTSGGFQETQYFGPGTRLLVL.

The table lists this clonotype with a few counts. The chain combines TRBV6-1 with TRBJ2-1, with D perhaps TRBD1 (5 bases). The CDR3 is made up of 11 amino acids. From germline, CDR1 is MNHNS and CDR2 SASEGT. Trimming took off 5 bases at V and 7 bases at J, with 6 bases between the two ends. CDR3 region: CASSKGNEQFF. Here the CDR3 DNA reads TGTGCCAGCAGTAAGGGGAATGAGCAGTTCTTC.

This clonotype was recorded many times. The V and J genes are TRBV4-1 and TRBJ1-1; TRBD1 might be the D (5 bases). V was cut by 6 bases and J by 4 bases, with 6 bases left in between. Per the germline V gene, CDR1 is MGHRA and CDR2 is YSYEKL. The CDR3 length is 11 residues. The DNA of the CDR3 is TGCGCCAGCAGGAGGGGCACTGAAGCTTTCTTT. Amino acids: CASRRGTEAFF.

The gene calls are TRBV27 and TRBJ1-2; D is ambiguous. This CDR3 is 16 amino acids long. Trimming cost V 0 bases and J 5 bases, with 16 bases left between them. Per the germline V gene, CDR1 is MNHEY and CDR2 is SMNVEV (reference sequence). The CDR3 DNA follows: TGTGCCAGCAGTTTATCGATGGCCTCGGGGTATTATGGCTACACCTTC. Translated: CASSLSMASGYYGYTF.

The V gene is TRBV13, the J gene TRBJ2-3, with 8 bases aligning to TRBD2. The CDR3 loop spans 16 amino acids. The J segment lost 0 bases and the V segment lost 5 bases, leaving 7 bases of the junction unmatched. The germline CDR1 and CDR2 sequences are PRHDT and FYEKMQ (reference sequence). In nucleotides, the CDR3 is TGTGCCAGCAGCCACCCTAGCGGGCCTAGCACAGATACGCAGTATTTT. Protein product: CASSHPSGPSTDTQYF.

V and J are TRBV2 and TRBJ2-1; D is possibly TRBD2 (5 bases). Trimming cost V 8 bases and J 3 bases, with 11 bases left between them. CDR1 is SNHLY and CDR2 is FYNNEI in the germline V gene. The CDR3 totals 13 residues. DNA of the CDR3: TGTGCCAGCGGAGGCTATAGCTACAATGAGCAGTTCTTC. Translating it yields CASGGYSYNEQFF.

There are a few counts of this clonotype. The chain joins TRBV19 to TRBJ2-2; TRBD2 matches 10 bases. Trimming at V came to 1 base and at J to 8 bases, leaving 7 bases not matched to a gene. CDR1 is LNHDA, CDR2 SQIVND, per germline (reference sequence). The CDR3 spans 16 residues. CDR3 amino acids: CASSIGTSGGVGELFF. The CDR3 region has the DNA TGTGCCAGTAGTATAGGGACTAGCGGAGGCGTGGGGGAGCTGTTTTTT.

The chain uses TRBV11-3 and TRBJ2-3; TRBD2 aligns across 9 bases. This CDR3 has 16 amino acids. The trim removed 0 bases at V and 5 bases at J, leaving 6 bases unmatched. Germline V gives CDR1 SGHNT, CDR2 YENEEA. Here the CDR3 DNA reads TGTGCCAGCAGCTTAGAGCTAGCGGGATATGGAGATACGCAGTATTTT. It specifies CASSLELAGYGDTQYF.

V gene TRBV27 combines with J gene TRBJ2-1; TRBD2 aligns across 11 bases. The germline CDR1 and CDR2 sequences are MNHEY and SMNVEV (reference sequence). V was clipped by 3 bases and J by 6 bases; unmatched bases: 4. CDR3 length equals 15 residues. The CDR3 coding sequence is TGTGCCAGCAGTTTCCCGGGACTAGCGGTCAATGAGCAGTTCTTC. Its protein product is CASSFPGLAVNEQFF.

The chain links TRBV6-4 to TRBJ2-5; 11 positions match TRBD2. The ends lost 7 bases at V and 3 bases at J; junction bases unmatched: 7. The CDR3 has 15 residues. From germline, CDR1 is MRHNA and CDR2 SNTAGT. The CDR3 nucleotides are TGTGCCAGCATTCCCGATAGCGGGAGGGAAGAGACCCAGTACTTC. Translating it yields CASIPDSGREETQYF.

This clonotype has only a few counts. The chain employs TRBV5-1 and TRBJ2-7, with 7 bases fitting TRBD1. V lost 9 bases, J lost 2 bases, and 8 bases stayed unmatched. CDR1 SGHRS and CDR2 YFSETQ come from the germline V gene. CDR3 length: 13 amino acids. CDR3 loop: CATEGQYAYEQYF. The CDR3 DNA follows: TGCGCCACCGAGGGACAGTACGCCTACGAGCAGTACTTC.

J is TRBJ1-1 and V is TRBV7-2, with D unclear. The V and J ends lost 5 bases and 3 bases respectively, with 13 bases between them. The CDR3 covers 14 residues. CDR1 SGHTA and CDR2 FQGNSA come from the germline V gene. CDR3 amino acids: CASSPNMGYTEAFF. In DNA, the CDR3 is TGTGCCAGCAGCCCTAACATGGGATACACTGAAGCTTTCTTT.

CDR3: CASSGGFSSSRDRNEQYF. The CDR3 DNA reads TGTGCCAGCAGTGGGGGTTTTTCTTCGAGCAGGGATAGGAACGAGCAGTACTTC. The chain recombines TRBV2 with TRBJ2-7; tentatively, D is TRBD1 (5 bases). The CDR3 spans 18 residues. V was clipped by 4 bases and J by 5 bases, with 27 bases between them. CDR1 is SNHLY, CDR2 FYNNEI, per germline.

The J gene is TRBJ1-1, the V gene TRBV5-1; 7 bases match TRBD1. This CDR3 is 14 amino acids long. J was trimmed by 6 bases and V by 5 bases; bases with no gene match: 10. The germline gives CDR1 SGHRS, CDR2 YFSETQ. Here the CDR3 DNA reads TGCGCCAGCAGACTGACAGGGAGGGAAGCTGAAGCTTTCTTT. Translation gives CASRLTGREAEAFF. The full variable domain, its missing parts supplied by reference TRBV5-1 and TRBJ1-1, is KAGVTQTPRYLIKTRGQQVTLSCSPISGHRSVSWYQQTPGQGLQFLFEYFSETQRNKGNFPGRFSGRQFSNSRSEMNVSTLELGDSALYLCASRLTGREAEAFFGQGTRLTVV.

The CDR3: CAWSVLSLYQETQYF. Here the CDR3 DNA reads TGTGCCTGGAGTGTACTTAGCCTGTACCAAGAGACCCAGTACTTC. The rearrangement links TRBV30 to TRBJ2-5; D gene ambiguous. CDR1 and CDR2 from the germline V gene are GTSNPN and SVGIG (reference sequence). V shed 0 bases and J shed 0 bases, with 11 bases lying between them. The CDR3 is 15 amino acids. The complete variable domain, with remaining parts taken from reference TRBV30 and TRBJ2-5, reads SQTIHQWPATLVQPVGSPLSLECTVEGTSNPNLYWYRQAAGRGLQLLFYSVGIGQISSEVPQNLSASRPQDRQFILSSKKLLLSDSGFYLCAWSVLSLYQETQYFGPGTRLLVL.

This clonotype appeared many times. The genes are TRBV5-1 and TRBJ2-1; 7 nucleotides match TRBD1. V was clipped by 2 bases and J by 5 bases; unmatched bases: 7. This CDR3 has 15 amino acids. Germline CDR1 reads SGHRS; CDR2 reads YFSETQ. CDR3 sequence: CASSLALTGDNEQFF. The CDR3 DNA follows: TGCGCCAGCAGCTTAGCTCTCACAGGGGACAATGAGCAGTTCTTC.

The J gene is TRBJ2-6, the V gene TRBV5-4; D is ambiguous. Germline-derived CDR1 and CDR2 are SGHNT and YYREEE (reference sequence). V was cut by 1 base and J by 2 bases, with 7 bases left in between. The CDR3 runs 15 residues. CDR3 sequence reads: CASSLRVAGANVLTF. Here the CDR3 DNA reads TGTGCCAGCAGCTTGCGAGTGGCTGGGGCCAACGTCCTGACTTTC.

The chain is built from TRBV27 and TRBJ2-7, with 9 bases aligning to TRBD2. V lost 4 bases and J lost 1; bases outside the gene matches: 14. The germline gives CDR1 MNHEY, CDR2 SMNVEV (reference sequence). CDR3 size: 18 residues. The CDR3 region is CASSWASGTIPTSYEQYF. The DNA of the CDR3 is TGTGCCAGCAGTTGGGCTAGCGGGACCATCCCGACATCCTACGAGCAGTACTTC.

There are a few counts of this clonotype. The chain carries TRBV9 and TRBJ2-6, with 8 bases identical to TRBD1. Germline assignment: CDR1 SGDLS and CDR2 YYNGEE. V trimming: 4 bases; J trimming: 0 bases; junction bases outside the gene matches: 6. The CDR3 is 17 amino acids. The CDR3 region is CASSPGQGNSGANVLTF. The CDR3 DNA is TGTGCCAGCAGCCCCGGACAGGGAAACTCTGGGGCCAACGTCCTGACTTTC.